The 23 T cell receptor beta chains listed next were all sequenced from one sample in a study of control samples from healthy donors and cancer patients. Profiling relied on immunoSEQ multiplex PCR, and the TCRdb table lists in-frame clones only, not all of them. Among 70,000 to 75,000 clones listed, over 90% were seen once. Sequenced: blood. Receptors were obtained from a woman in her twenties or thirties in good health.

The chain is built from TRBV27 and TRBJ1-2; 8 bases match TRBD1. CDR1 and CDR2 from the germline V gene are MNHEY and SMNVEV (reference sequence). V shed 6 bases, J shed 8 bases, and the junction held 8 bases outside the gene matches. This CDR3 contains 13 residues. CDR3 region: CASRFTGGSGYTF. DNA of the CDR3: TGTGCCAGCAGATTCACAGGGGGATCGGGCTACACCTTC.

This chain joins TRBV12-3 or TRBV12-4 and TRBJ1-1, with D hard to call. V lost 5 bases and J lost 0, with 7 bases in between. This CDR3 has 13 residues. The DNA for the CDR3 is TGTGCCAGCAGTCAGCATCTGAACACTGAAGCTTTCTTT. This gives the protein CASSQHLNTEAFF.

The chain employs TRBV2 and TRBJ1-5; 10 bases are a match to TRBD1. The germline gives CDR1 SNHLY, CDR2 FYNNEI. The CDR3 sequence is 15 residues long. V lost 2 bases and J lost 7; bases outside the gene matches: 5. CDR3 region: CASSESDRGRQPQHF. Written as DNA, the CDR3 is TGTGCCAGCAGTGAATCAGACAGGGGGCGGCAGCCCCAGCATTTT.

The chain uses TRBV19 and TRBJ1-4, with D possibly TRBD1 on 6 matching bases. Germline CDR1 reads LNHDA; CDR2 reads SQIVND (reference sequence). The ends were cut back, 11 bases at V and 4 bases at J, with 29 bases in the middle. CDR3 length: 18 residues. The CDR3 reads CAGHLGFGGRALNEKLFF. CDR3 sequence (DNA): TGTGCCGGCCATCTCGGATTCGGGGGGCGGGCCCTTAATGAAAAACTGTTTTTT. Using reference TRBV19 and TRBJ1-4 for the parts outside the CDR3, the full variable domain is DGGITQSPKYLFRKEGQNVTLSCEQNLNHDAMYWYRQDPGQGLRLIYYSQIVNDFQKGDIAEGYSVSREKKESFPLTVTSAQKNPTAFYLCAGHLGFGGRALNEKLFFGSGTQLSVL.

The CDR3 region has the DNA TGTGCCAGTAGTATAGAGGAGACAGGGAGCGGCGGGGAGCTGTTTTTT. It is translated as CASSIEETGSGGELFF. The chain couples TRBV19 to TRBJ2-2, with 7 positions matching TRBD1. This CDR3 is 16 amino acids long. V dropped 0 bases and J dropped 7; count of bases not matched to a gene: 8. In germline, CDR1 is LNHDA, CDR2 SQIVND (reference sequence).

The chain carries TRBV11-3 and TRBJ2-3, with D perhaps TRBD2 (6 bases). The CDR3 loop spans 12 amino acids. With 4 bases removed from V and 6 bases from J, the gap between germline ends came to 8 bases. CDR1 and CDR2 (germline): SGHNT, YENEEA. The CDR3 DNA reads TGTGCCAGCAGCTCTAGCGTCGATACGCAGTATTTT. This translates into CASSSSVDTQYF.

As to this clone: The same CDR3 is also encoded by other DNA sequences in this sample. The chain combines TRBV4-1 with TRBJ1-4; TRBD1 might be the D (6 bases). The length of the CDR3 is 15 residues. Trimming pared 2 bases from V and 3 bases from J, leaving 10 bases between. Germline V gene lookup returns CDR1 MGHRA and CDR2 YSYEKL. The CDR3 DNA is TGCGCCAGCAGCCAATGGGACACACCTAATGAAAAACTGTTTTTT. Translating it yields CASSQWDTPNEKLFF.

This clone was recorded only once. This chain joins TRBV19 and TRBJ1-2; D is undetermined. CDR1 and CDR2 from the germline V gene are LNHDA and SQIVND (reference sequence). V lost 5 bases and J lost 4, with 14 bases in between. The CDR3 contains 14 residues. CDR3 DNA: TGTGCCAGTAGTCCCAACGGTCTCCCCTATGGCTACACCTTC. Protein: CASSPNGLPYGYTF.

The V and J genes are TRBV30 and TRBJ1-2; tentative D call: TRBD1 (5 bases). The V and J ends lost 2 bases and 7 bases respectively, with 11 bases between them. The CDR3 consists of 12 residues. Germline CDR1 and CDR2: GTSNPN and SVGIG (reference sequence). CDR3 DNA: TGTGCCTGGAGTCTCACCCAGGGTGGCTACACCTTC. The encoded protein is CAWSLTQGGYTF.

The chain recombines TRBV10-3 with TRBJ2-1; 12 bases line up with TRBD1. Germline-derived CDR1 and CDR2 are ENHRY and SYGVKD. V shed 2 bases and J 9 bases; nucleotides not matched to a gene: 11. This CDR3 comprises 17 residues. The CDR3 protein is CAISEDLGDRGPSEQFF. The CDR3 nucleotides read TGTGCCATCAGTGAGGATCTTGGGGACAGGGGGCCTAGTGAGCAGTTCTTC.

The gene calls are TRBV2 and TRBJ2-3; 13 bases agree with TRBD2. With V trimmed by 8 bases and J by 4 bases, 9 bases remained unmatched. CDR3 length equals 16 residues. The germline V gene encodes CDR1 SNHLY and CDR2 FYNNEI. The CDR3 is CASDRGLAGVADTQYF. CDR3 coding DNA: TGTGCCAGCGACCGCGGACTAGCGGGGGTAGCAGATACGCAGTATTTT. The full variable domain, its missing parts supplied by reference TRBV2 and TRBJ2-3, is EPEVTQTPSHQVTQMGQEVILRCVPISNHLYFYWYRQILGQKVEFLVSFYNNEISEKSEIFDDQFSVERPDGSNFTLKIRSTKLEDSAMYFCASDRGLAGVADTQYFGPGTRLTVL.

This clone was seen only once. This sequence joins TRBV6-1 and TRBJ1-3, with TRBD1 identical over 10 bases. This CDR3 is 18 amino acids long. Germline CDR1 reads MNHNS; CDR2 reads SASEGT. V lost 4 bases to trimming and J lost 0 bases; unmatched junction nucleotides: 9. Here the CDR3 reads CASSAPGQGTFSGNTIYF. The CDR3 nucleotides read TGTGCCAGCAGTGCTCCGGGACAGGGGACCTTCTCTGGAAACACCATATATTTT.

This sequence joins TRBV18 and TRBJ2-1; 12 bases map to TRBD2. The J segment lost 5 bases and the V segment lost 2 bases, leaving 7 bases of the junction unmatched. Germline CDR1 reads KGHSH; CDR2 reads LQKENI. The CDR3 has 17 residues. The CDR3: CASSPAALAGGNNEQFF. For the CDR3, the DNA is TGTGCCAGCTCACCAGCGGCCCTAGCGGGGGGGAACAATGAGCAGTTCTTC.

In DNA, the CDR3 is TGTGCCAGCAGTTACTGGACTGGAGATAATTCACCCCTCCACTTT. Translation: CASSYWTGDNSPLHF. V gene TRBV6-5 combines with J gene TRBJ1-6; D gene uncertain. Germline V gene data show CDR1 as MNHEY and CDR2 as SVGAGI. The CDR3 consists of 15 residues. Trimming took off 1 base at V and 5 bases at J, with 9 bases between the two ends.

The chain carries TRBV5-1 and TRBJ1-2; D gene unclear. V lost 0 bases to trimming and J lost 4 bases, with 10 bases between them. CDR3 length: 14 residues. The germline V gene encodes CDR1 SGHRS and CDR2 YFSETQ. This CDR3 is CASSLGRGVYGYTF. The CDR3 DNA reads TGCGCCAGCAGCTTGGGACGTGGCGTCTATGGCTACACCTTC.

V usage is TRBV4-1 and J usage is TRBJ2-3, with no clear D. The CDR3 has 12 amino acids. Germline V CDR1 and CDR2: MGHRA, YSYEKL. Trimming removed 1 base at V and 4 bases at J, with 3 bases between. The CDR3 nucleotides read TGCGCCAGCAGCCAAGGACCAGATACGCAGTATTTT. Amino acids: CASSQGPDTQYF.

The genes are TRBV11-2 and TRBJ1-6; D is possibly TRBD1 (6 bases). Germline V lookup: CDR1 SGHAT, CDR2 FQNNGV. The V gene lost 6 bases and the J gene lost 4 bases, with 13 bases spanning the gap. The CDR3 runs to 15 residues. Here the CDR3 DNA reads TGTGCCAGCAGGGAGGGGGGCTCGTATAATTCACCCCTCCACTTT. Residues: CASREGGSYNSPLHF.

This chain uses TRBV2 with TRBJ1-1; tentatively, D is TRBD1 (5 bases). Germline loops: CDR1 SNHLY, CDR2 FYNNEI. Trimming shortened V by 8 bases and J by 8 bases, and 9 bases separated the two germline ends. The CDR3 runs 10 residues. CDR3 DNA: TGTGCCAGCGTCAGGGTGGAAGCTTTCTTT. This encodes CASVRVEAFF.

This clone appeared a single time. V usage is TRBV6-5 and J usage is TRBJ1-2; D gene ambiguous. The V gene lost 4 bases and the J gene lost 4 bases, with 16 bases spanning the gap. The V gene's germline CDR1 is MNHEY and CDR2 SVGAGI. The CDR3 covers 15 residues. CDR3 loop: CASSSVPRTAYGYTF. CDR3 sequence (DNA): TGTGCCAGCAGTTCCGTCCCAAGGACGGCCTATGGCTACACCTTC.

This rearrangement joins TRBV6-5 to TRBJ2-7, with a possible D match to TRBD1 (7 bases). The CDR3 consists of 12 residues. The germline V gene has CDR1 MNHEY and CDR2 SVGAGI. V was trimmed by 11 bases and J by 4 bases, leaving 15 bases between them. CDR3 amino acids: CAGGTDRYEQYF. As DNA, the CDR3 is TGTGCCGGAGGGACAGATCGGTACGAGCAGTACTTC.

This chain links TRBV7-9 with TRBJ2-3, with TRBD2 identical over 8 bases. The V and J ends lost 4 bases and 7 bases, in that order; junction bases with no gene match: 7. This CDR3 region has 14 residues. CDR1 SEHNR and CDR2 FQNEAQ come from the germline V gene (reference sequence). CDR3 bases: TGTGCCAGCAGCTCTCCAGCGGGGGCCCATACGCAGTATTTT. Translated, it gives CASSSPAGAHTQYF. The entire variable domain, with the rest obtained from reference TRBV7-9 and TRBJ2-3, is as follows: DTGVSQNPRHKITKRGQNVTFRCDPISEHNRLYWYRQTLGQGPEFLTYFQNEAQLEKSRLLSDRFSAERPKGSFSTLEIQRTEQGDSAMYLCASSSPAGAHTQYFGPGTRLTVL.

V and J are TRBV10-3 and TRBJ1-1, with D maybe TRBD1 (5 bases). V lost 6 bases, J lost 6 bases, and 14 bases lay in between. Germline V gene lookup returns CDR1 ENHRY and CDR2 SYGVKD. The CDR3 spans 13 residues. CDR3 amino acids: CAIRSRDGPEAFF. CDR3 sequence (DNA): TGTGCCATCAGGAGCAGGGACGGTCCTGAAGCTTTCTTT.

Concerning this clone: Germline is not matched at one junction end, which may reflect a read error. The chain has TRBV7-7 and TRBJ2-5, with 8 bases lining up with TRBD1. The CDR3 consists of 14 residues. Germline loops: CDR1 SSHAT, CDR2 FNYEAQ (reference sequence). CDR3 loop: CASSLDRGTETQYF. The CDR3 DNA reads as TGTGCTAGCAGCTTAGACAGGGGCACAGAGACCCAGTACTTC.